The sequence of this T cell receptor beta chain was determined in a study of blood T cell repertoires in COVID-19. Overall study context: T cells, B-cell-depleted T cells, or PBMCs provided the cDNA or gDNA that served as material.

Cohorts were determined from participant-reported clinical history. Original handling: Quantification of nucleated cells was approximated via reference gene primer amplification. Method: immunoSEQ multiplex PCR; TCRdb's copy keeps in-frame clones and lacks some. D and trimming come from the DNA, and the V and J calls and clone size come from that table. Here the sample spans about 350,000 clones, roughly 86% being singletons. The ends were cut back, 1 base at V and 5 bases at J, with 15 bases in the middle. This CDR3 region has 16 residues. The germline CDR1 and CDR2 sequences are SGHNT and YYREEE (reference sequence).

Sequencing used PBMCs or T cells enriched from blood (not recorded which). The rearrangement joins TRBV5-4 to TRBJ1-4, with D unresolved. This receptor was identified in a woman aged 25 to 39 who had been exposed to COVID-19. DNA of the CDR3: TGTGCCAGCAGCTTGAATCGTGCAGACAAGAATGAAAAACTGTTTTTT. Encoded protein: CASSLNRADKNEKLFF.